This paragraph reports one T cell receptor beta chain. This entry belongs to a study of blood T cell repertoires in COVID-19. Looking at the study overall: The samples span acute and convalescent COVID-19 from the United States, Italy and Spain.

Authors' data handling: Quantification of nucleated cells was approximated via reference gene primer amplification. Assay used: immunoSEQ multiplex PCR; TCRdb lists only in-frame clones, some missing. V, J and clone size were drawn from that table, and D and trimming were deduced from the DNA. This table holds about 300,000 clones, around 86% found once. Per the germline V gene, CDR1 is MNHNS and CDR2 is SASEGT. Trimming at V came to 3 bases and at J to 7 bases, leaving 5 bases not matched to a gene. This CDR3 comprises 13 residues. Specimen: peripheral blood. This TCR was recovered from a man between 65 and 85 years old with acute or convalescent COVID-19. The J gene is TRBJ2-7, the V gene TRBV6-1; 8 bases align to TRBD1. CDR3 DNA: TGTGCCAGCAGTGACAGGGGGCGCCGGGAGCAGTACTTC. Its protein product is CASSDRGRREQYF.